Below are 13 T cell receptor beta chains sequenced from a single sample in a study of CD8+CD57+ T cells in acquired aplastic anemia. Genomic DNA acted as the template from which TCR beta VDJ combination and CDR3 sequence profiling were carried out. From the reads, TCRdb called clonotypes with MiXCR, one entry per CDR3 protein. The sample shows 160,000 or so distinct CDR3 sequences, around half of them seen only once. All patients picked for sequencing had shown, by flow cytometry, an expansion of CD8+CD57+ cells. Sequences were obtained from sorted CD4+, CD8+, or CD8+CD57+ T cells (not recorded which) from PBMCs. These receptors were taken from a human donor with aplastic anemia.

The chain couples TRBV29-1 to TRBJ1-2; 9 nucleotides match TRBD1. There are 12 residues in the CDR3. V was pared by 7 bases and J by 7 bases, with 7 bases of the junction left unmatched. Per germline, CDR1 SQVTM and CDR2 ANQGSEA. This chain's CDR3 is CSAQQGAGGYTF. The CDR3 coding sequence is TGCAGCGCCCAACAGGGGGCAGGTGGCTACACCTTC.

This clonotype showed up just a few times. V usage is TRBV2 and J usage is TRBJ1-2; perhaps TRBD1 as D (5 bases). Deletions cut 6 bases from V and 14 bases from J, with 22 bases between. The germline CDR1 and CDR2 sequences are SNHLY and FYNNEI. The CDR3 runs to 13 residues. In DNA form, the CDR3 reads TGTGCCAGCAGCCCCCAACAGGCTCTATGGGGGACCTTC. It is translated as CASSPQQALWGTF.

This rearrangement joins TRBV29-1 to TRBJ2-5; D gene ambiguous. The CDR3 runs 10 residues. Germline V gives CDR1 SQVTM, CDR2 ANQGSEA. Trimming removed 7 bases at V and 4 bases at J, with 7 bases between. The CDR3 DNA is TGCAGCGCCACCCTAGAGACCCAGTACTTC. This encodes CSATLETQYF.

This clonotype was seen just once. This chain joins TRBV29-1 and TRBJ1-6; D is ambiguous. CDR3 length: 14 residues. V lost 5 bases, J lost 5 bases, and 13 bases lay in between. CDR1 SQVTM and CDR2 ANQGSEA come from the germline V gene. CDR3 sequence reads: CSVKGSSDNSPLHF. CDR3 DNA sequence: TGCAGCGTTAAAGGAAGCAGTGATAATTCACCCCTCCACTTT.

The chain uses TRBV29-1 and TRBJ1-2, with D possibly matching TRBD1 (5 bases). The V end lost 6 bases, the J end lost 3 bases, and 8 bases lay between the germline ends. The CDR3 consists of 11 residues. Germline loops: CDR1 SQVTM, CDR2 ANQGSEA. DNA for the CDR3: TGCAGCGTCGTGGGGGACTATGGCTACACCTTC. It codes for CSVVGDYGYTF.

The CDR3 bases are TGCAGTGCTTCGACGGATGGCTACGAGCAGTACTTC. It yields the protein CSASTDGYEQYF. V and J are TRBV20-1 and TRBJ2-7; D gene uncertain. Germline V gene sequence: CDR1 DFQATT, CDR2 SNEGSKA (reference sequence). V was shortened by 5 bases and J by 3 bases, with 11 bases between the two germline ends. The CDR3 runs to 12 residues.

This chain joins TRBV29-1 and TRBJ1-2, with a weak D call TRBD1 (6 bases). The CDR3 extends over 12 amino acids. The V end was cut by 6 bases, the J end by 4 bases, with 12 bases between. Germline V CDR1 and CDR2: SQVTM, ANQGSEA. DNA of the CDR3: TGCAGCGTAGGGGGACAACTCTATGGCTACACCTTC. It is translated as CSVGGQLYGYTF.

Many counts were recorded for this clonotype. The chain carries TRBV19 and TRBJ2-6, with D hard to call. This CDR3 has 16 amino acids. Looked up from germline, CDR1 is LNHDA and CDR2 is SQIVND (reference sequence). The germline V and J ends were trimmed by 2 bases and 1 base, with 9 bases remaining between them. The CDR3 loop reads CASSIRVNSGANVLTF. The CDR3 region has the DNA TGTGCCAGTAGTATAAGGGTCAATTCTGGGGCCAACGTCCTGACTTTC.

A note on this clonotype: With a much larger clone just one base away, this may be a read error. This chain links TRBV3-1 with TRBJ2-7; 7 bases are shared with TRBD2. This CDR3 comprises 14 residues. The J segment lost 6 bases and the V segment lost 1 base, leaving 6 bases of the junction unmatched. In germline, CDR1 is LGHDT, CDR2 YNNKEL (reference sequence). CDR3 nucleotide sequence: TGTGCCAGCAGCCAAGTCCCTAGCGGTCCCGAGCAGTACTTC. This codes for CASSQVPSGPEQYF.

This clonotype showed up just a few times. CDR3 amino acids: CASSLAASGSRETQYF. The CDR3, as DNA: TGCGCCAGCAGCTTGGCGGCTAGCGGGAGTCGAGAGACCCAGTACTTC. The chain links TRBV5-1 to TRBJ2-5, with 10 bases identical to TRBD2. The germline V gene has CDR1 SGHRS and CDR2 YFSETQ. J gave up 4 bases and V 0 bases, and 6 bases lay outside the gene matches. The CDR3 sequence is 16 residues long. Using reference TRBV5-1 and TRBJ2-5 for the parts outside the CDR3, the full variable domain is KAGVTQTPRYLIKTRGQQVTLSCSPISGHRSVSWYQQTPGQGLQFLFEYFSETQRNKGNFPGRFSGRQFSNSRSEMNVSTLELGDSALYLCASSLAASGSRETQYFGPGTRLLVL.

In nucleotides, the CDR3 is TGTGCCATCAGTGAGTCGGCTAGCGGGGGTGAATACAATGAGCAGTTCTTC. Translating gives CAISESASGGEYNEQFF. V gene TRBV10-3 combines with J gene TRBJ2-1, with TRBD2 identical over 10 bases. The germline V gene encodes CDR1 ENHRY and CDR2 SYGVKD. The CDR3 extends over 17 amino acids. With 0 bases clipped from V and 4 bases from J, the junction kept 6 bases outside the gene matches.

The chain uses TRBV2 and TRBJ2-5, with D possibly matching TRBD2 (6 bases). This CDR3 contains 15 residues. The V gene lost 2 bases and the J gene lost 5 bases, with 15 bases spanning the gap. Looked up from germline, CDR1 is SNHLY and CDR2 is FYNNEI. CDR3 nucleotide sequence: TGTGCCAGCAGTGAACTAGCGCTAGCAGCGGAGACCCAGTACTTC. This translates into CASSELALAAETQYF. The variable domain in full, with the rest retrieved from reference TRBV2 and TRBJ2-5, is EPEVTQTPSHQVTQMGQEVILRCVPISNHLYFYWYRQILGQKVEFLVSFYNNEISEKSEIFDDQFSVERPDGSNFTLKIRSTKLEDSAMYFCASSELALAAETQYFGPGTRLLVL.

J is TRBJ1-1 and V is TRBV11-2, with unresolved D. The germline V and J ends were trimmed by 5 bases and 11 bases, with 24 bases remaining between them. The CDR3 runs to 15 residues. In germline, CDR1 is SGHAT, CDR2 FQNNGV. The CDR3 nucleotides are TGTGCCAGCAGCCCGTTTGTCCCCACAACGGCAAGTGCTTTCTTT. Protein: CASSPFVPTTASAFF.